Presented here are 12 T cell receptor beta chains from one specimen sequenced in a study of T cell responses to AZD1222 COVID-19 vaccine. Profiling relied on immunoSEQ multiplex PCR, and the TCRdb table lists in-frame clones only, not all of them. The sample lists 80,000 to 100,000 clones, about 89% occurring once. The specimen was peripheral blood, collected on day 0 of AZD1222 vaccination. These receptor sequences come from an adult in good health.

This clone was observed a few times. The chain carries TRBV6-2 or TRBV6-3 and TRBJ2-5; 7 bases are shared with TRBD2. Germline CDR1 and CDR2: MNHEY and SVGEGT. The CDR3 is 17 amino acids. With 0 bases clipped from V and 5 bases from J, the junction kept 12 bases outside the gene matches. The CDR3 DNA follows: TGTGCCAGCAGTTACTCGAGCATACTAGCGAGCTGGGAGACCCAGTACTTC. Protein: CASSYSSILASWETQYF.

The chain is built from TRBV18 and TRBJ2-5; 12 bases agree with TRBD2. The germline V gene encodes CDR1 KGHSH and CDR2 LQKENI. CDR3 length: 17 amino acids. V shed 4 bases and J 1 base; nucleotides not matched to a gene: 7. CDR3 DNA: TGTGCCAGCTCACGTCTACTAGCGGGGGGCCCCCAAGAGACCCAGTACTTC. This translates into CASSRLLAGGPQETQYF.

This chain links TRBV13 with TRBJ1-5; 9 bases fit TRBD1. The CDR3 is 16 amino acids. V shed 0 bases, J shed 6 bases, and the junction held 6 bases outside the gene matches. CDR1 is PRHDT, CDR2 FYEKMQ, per germline (reference sequence). The CDR3 DNA follows: TGTGCCAGCAGCTTAGGACAGGGGGCGGGCGGTCAGCCCCAGCATTTT. Translated, it gives CASSLGQGAGGQPQHF.

The V call is TRBV6-2 or TRBV6-3, the J call TRBJ1-1; TRBD1 matches at 8 bases. Germline V gene sequence: CDR1 MNHEY, CDR2 SVGEGT. This CDR3 region has 17 residues. After removal of 7 bases from V and 0 bases from J, the junction contained 13 bases not matched to a gene. CDR3 in DNA: TGTGCCAGCAACCCGGACAGGGATGGATCTATGAACACTGAAGCTTTCTTT. Translated, it gives CASNPDRDGSMNTEAFF.

The chain combines TRBV24-1 with TRBJ2-2, with 9 positions matching TRBD2. This CDR3 region has 13 residues. After removal of 7 bases from V and 6 bases from J, the junction contained 2 bases not matched to a gene. Germline CDR1 is KGHDR and CDR2 is SFDVKD. CDR3: CATRAGGSGELFF. For the CDR3, the DNA is TGTGCCACCAGAGCGGGGGGCTCCGGGGAGCTGTTTTTT.

The rearrangement joins TRBV7-2 to TRBJ2-3, with 12 bases lining up with TRBD2. Trimming at V came to 4 bases and at J to 5 bases, leaving 7 bases not matched to a gene. Per germline, CDR1 SGHTA and CDR2 FQGNSA. The CDR3 is 16 residues long. In DNA form, the CDR3 reads TGTGCCAGCAGCTCGAGACTAGCGGGAGCGGTAGATACGCAGTATTTT. This sequence encodes CASSSRLAGAVDTQYF. The full variable domain, its missing parts supplied by reference TRBV7-2 and TRBJ2-3, is GAGVSQSPSNKVTEKGKDVELRCDPISGHTALYWYRQSLGQGLEFLIYFQGNSAPDKSGLPSDRFSAERTGGSVSTLTIQRTQQEDSAVYLCASSSRLAGAVDTQYFGPGTRLTVL.

The rearrangement uses TRBV5-1 and TRBJ1-6, with D possibly being TRBD1 (6 bases). Germline V CDR1 and CDR2: SGHRS, YFSETQ. This CDR3 is built from 14 residues. Trimming left V 4 bases short and J 8 bases short, with 13 bases between. The CDR3 region is CASSAGQTDSPLHF. CDR3 in DNA: TGCGCCAGCAGCGCAGGACAGACCGATTCACCCCTCCACTTT.

In this sample, this clone turned up once. The chain has TRBV10-3 and TRBJ2-3; D perhaps matches TRBD2 (5 bases). V lost 3 bases, J lost 4 bases, and 17 bases lay in between. CDR1 and CDR2 (germline): ENHRY, SYGVKD. The CDR3 contains 16 residues. The CDR3 region has the DNA TGTGCCATCAGTGATGCTCGAGAGCGGCCCGCAGATACGCAGTATTTT. This codes for CAISDARERPADTQYF.

The CDR3: CASSIYGQGSEAFF. The CDR3 nucleotides read TGTGCCAGTAGTATATACGGACAGGGCTCAGAAGCTTTCTTT. The chain carries TRBV19 and TRBJ1-1; 8 bases are a match to TRBD1. Germline values: CDR1 LNHDA, CDR2 SQIVND (reference sequence). J lost 8 bases, V lost 2 bases, and 7 bases had no gene match. This CDR3 region has 14 residues.

This clone has a handful of counts. The chain links TRBV20-1 to TRBJ1-1; D is unresolved. Germline values: CDR1 DFQATT, CDR2 SNEGSKA (reference sequence). The CDR3 totals 10 residues. V gave up 7 bases and J gave up 1 base, with 4 bases separating them. Here the CDR3 reads CSERNTEAFF. The CDR3 DNA reads as TGCAGTGAACGGAACACTGAAGCTTTCTTT.

The chain has TRBV4-1 and TRBJ2-7; maybe TRBD1 (6 bases). CDR1 and CDR2 (germline): MGHRA, YSYEKL. This CDR3 is 16 amino acids long. Trimming cost V 2 bases and J 2 bases, with 16 bases left between them. CDR3 amino acids: CASSQPPGTSTYEQYF. CDR3 sequence (DNA): TGCGCCAGCAGCCAACCGCCCGGGACATCCACCTACGAGCAGTACTTC.

V usage is TRBV9 and J usage is TRBJ2-2; either TRBD1 or TRBD2 may fit D (5 bases each). The CDR3 totals 16 residues. The germline CDR1 and CDR2 sequences are SGDLS and YYNGEE. The V end was cut by 5 bases, the J end by 2 bases, with 16 bases between. The CDR3 reads CASSHPPGPNTGELFF. In DNA form, the CDR3 reads TGTGCCAGCAGTCATCCTCCGGGACCTAACACCGGGGAGCTGTTTTTT.